This entry lists 7 T cell receptor beta chains sequenced from one sample in a study of blood T cell repertoires in COVID-19. Produced via immunoSEQ multiplex PCR; TCRdb's table is partial and in-frame only. The table lists 150,000 to 200,000 clones, 76% of them singletons, with around 8.1% in the top ten. The sequencing sample was made of peripheral blood. These receptors were collected from a woman between 45 and 65 years old with active or convalescent COVID-19.

This clone was picked up one time. J is TRBJ2-1 and V is TRBV20-1; the D gene is possibly TRBD1 (5 bases). V was shortened by 6 bases and J by 5 bases, with 8 bases between the two germline ends. The CDR3 spans 11 residues. Germline CDR1 is DFQATT and CDR2 is SNEGSKA (reference sequence). CDR3 loop: CSAGLNNEQFF. The CDR3, as DNA: TGCAGTGCGGGGCTGAACAATGAGCAGTTCTTC.

This clone was detected once. The J gene is TRBJ2-3, the V gene TRBV28; 8 positions match TRBD2. The junction had 5 bases not matched to a gene; V was cut back by 1 base and J by 2 bases. CDR3 length: 16 amino acids. Germline V gene lookup returns CDR1 MDHEN and CDR2 SYDVKM. CDR3 protein: CASSLLTSGPTDTQYF. As DNA, the CDR3 is TGTGCCAGCAGTTTATTAACTAGCGGCCCCACAGATACGCAGTATTTT.

This clone was seen only once. The gene calls are TRBV11-1 and TRBJ2-1; weak D call: TRBD2 (6 bases). Germline V CDR1 and CDR2: SGHAT, FQDESV (reference sequence). This CDR3 is built from 16 residues. The germline V and J ends were trimmed by 6 bases and 2 bases, with 17 bases remaining between them. CDR3 region: CASSLVGGAPYNEQFF. CDR3 nucleotides: TGTGCCAGCAGTCTCGTGGGCGGGGCCCCCTACAATGAGCAGTTCTTC. Drawing the rest from reference TRBV11-1 and TRBJ2-1, the complete variable domain is EAEVAQSPRYKITEKSQAVAFWCDPISGHATLYWYRQILGQGPELLVQFQDESVVDDSQLPKDRFSAERLKGVDSTLKIQPAELGDSAMYLCASSLVGGAPYNEQFFGPGTRLTVL.

The rearrangement uses TRBV19 and TRBJ1-6, with D hard to call. The V gene's germline CDR1 is LNHDA and CDR2 SQIVND (reference sequence). Trimming removed 2 bases from V and 3 bases from J, with 5 bases in between. The length of the CDR3 is 14 residues. The CDR3 DNA sequence: TGTGCCAGTAGTATACCAATCTATAATTCACCCCTCCACTTT. Translating gives CASSIPIYNSPLHF. The full variable domain, in which reference TRBV19 and TRBJ1-6 provide the parts outside the CDR3, is DGGITQSPKYLFRKEGQNVTLSCEQNLNHDAMYWYRQDPGQGLRLIYYSQIVNDFQKGDIAEGYSVSREKKESFPLTVTSAQKNPTAFYLCASSIPIYNSPLHFGNGTRLTVT.

The chain joins TRBV9 to TRBJ1-4; TRBD1 matches 9 bases. The CDR3 is made up of 15 amino acids. The V gene end was trimmed by 5 bases and the J gene end by 0 bases; junction bases not matched to a gene: 2. Germline V lookup: CDR1 SGDLS, CDR2 YYNGEE. The chain's CDR3 is CASSRQGATNEKLFF. DNA for the CDR3: TGTGCCAGCAGTAGACAGGGGGCAACTAATGAAAAACTGTTTTTT.

The rearrangement links TRBV15 to TRBJ2-7, with TRBD1 as a possible D gene (5 bases). CDR1 LNHNV and CDR2 YYDKDF come from the germline V gene (reference sequence). Trimming removed 0 bases from V and 3 bases from J, with 12 bases in between. The CDR3 is made up of 15 amino acids. The CDR3: CATSRDRTRSYEQYF. DNA for the CDR3: TGTGCCACCAGCAGAGATCGGACACGAAGCTACGAGCAGTACTTC.

In this sample, this clone turned up once. The chain uses TRBV5-8 and TRBJ1-1; the D gene is possibly TRBD1 (5 bases). The V and J ends lost 0 bases and 7 bases respectively, with 10 bases between them. CDR3 length: 13 amino acids. The germline V gene has CDR1 SGHTS and CDR2 YDEGEE. This CDR3 reads CASSLAGGVEAFF. In DNA form, the CDR3 reads TGTGCCAGCAGCTTGGCCGGGGGTGTTGAAGCTTTCTTT.